What follows are 3 T cell receptor beta chains derived from one specimen sequenced in a study of cytotoxic CD8 clonotypes in ibrutinib-treated CLL. TCRdb keeps only in-frame clones here, not all; method: immunoSEQ multiplex PCR. This sample has about 310,000 clones; approximately 80% occur once, and the top ten carry approximately 7%. Sequences were derived from PBMCs, sampled before ibrutinib treatment. These receptors came from a human donor with chronic lymphocytic leukemia.

The rearrangement joins TRBV28 to TRBJ2-7; TRBD2 matches at 10 bases. The junction had 8 bases not matched to a gene; V was cut back by 3 bases and J by 3 bases. The CDR3 is made up of 16 amino acids. The germline gives CDR1 MDHEN, CDR2 SYDVKM. The CDR3 nucleotides read TGTGCCAGCAGTTTCAGTCGGGCTAGCGGGAGCTACGAGCAGTACTTC. This encodes CASSFSRASGSYEQYF.

The gene calls are TRBV4-1 and TRBJ2-7; tentatively, D is TRBD1 or TRBD2 (5 bases each). Trimming took off 1 base at V and 3 bases at J, with 16 bases between the two ends. CDR3 length: 16 residues. CDR1 and CDR2 (germline): MGHRA, YSYEKL. As DNA, the CDR3 is TGCGCCAGCAGCCAAGGAAATGCTGGGGGTGGCTACGAGCAGTACTTC. Amino acids: CASSQGNAGGGYEQYF.

This rearrangement joins TRBV4-1 to TRBJ1-3, with 9 bases identical to TRBD1. The CDR3 is 15 residues long. Trimming cost V 4 bases and J 8 bases; bases outside gene matches: 9. Germline CDR1 and CDR2: MGHRA and YSYEKL. CDR3 nucleotides: TGCGCCAGCAGCCTCCCCGGGACAGGGTTGCACACCATATATTTT. It codes for CASSLPGTGLHTIYF.